The 14 T cell receptor beta chains below all came from one sample that was sequenced in a study of blood T cell repertoires in COVID-19. Using immunoSEQ multiplex PCR, the repertoire was profiled, and TCRdb retains in-frame clones only, with some absent. Among roughly 260,000 clones, 91% were seen once, and the ten largest hold roughly 2.7%. The source material was peripheral blood. Every receptor here comes from a person in their late teens or twenties with COVID-19, enrolled during active disease.

The chain recombines TRBV5-1 with TRBJ1-1; no firm D call. V was cut by 6 bases and J by 0 bases, with 12 bases left in between. The CDR3 extends over 14 amino acids. In germline, CDR1 is SGHRS, CDR2 YFSETQ. CDR3 amino acids: CASNDGRMNTEAFF. DNA of the CDR3: TGCGCCAGCAACGACGGGAGAATGAACACTGAAGCTTTCTTT.

The rearrangement links TRBV6-6 to TRBJ1-6, with D hard to call. Trimming left V 7 bases short and J 12 bases short, with 16 bases between. Germline V gene lookup returns CDR1 MNHNY and CDR2 SVGAGI (reference sequence). CDR3 size: 13 residues. CDR3 DNA: TGTGCCAGCAACCCGTCTAAGGAGCAACCCCTCCACTTT. This translates into CASNPSKEQPLHF.

The V gene is TRBV28, the J gene TRBJ2-7; 9 bases map to TRBD1. The CDR3 has 18 residues. V gave up 4 bases and J gave up 0 bases; unmatched junction bases: 13. Germline V gene data show CDR1 as MDHEN and CDR2 as SYDVKM. Here the CDR3 reads CASSSGTGSTRSSYEQYF. The CDR3 DNA is TGTGCCAGCAGTTCCGGGACAGGGTCAACTAGAAGCTCCTACGAGCAGTACTTC.

The chain combines TRBV18 with TRBJ1-3; D is unclear. CDR1 KGHSH and CDR2 LQKENI come from the germline V gene. Trimming pared 6 bases from V and 0 bases from J, leaving 18 bases between. The length of the CDR3 is 17 residues. The CDR3 bases are TGTGCCAGCTCTCTAAACTACCCGGGGAGCTCTGGAAACACCATATATTTT. This translates into CASSLNYPGSSGNTIYF. The complete variable domain, with remaining parts taken from reference TRBV18 and TRBJ1-3, reads NAGVMQNPRHLVRRRGQEARLRCSPMKGHSHVYWYRQLPEEGLKFMVYLQKENIIDESGMPKERFSAEFPKEGPSILRIQQVVRGDSAAYFCASSLNYPGSSGNTIYFGEGSWLTVV.

The rearrangement joins TRBV5-4 to TRBJ2-2; no clear D. The CDR3 runs 17 residues. Trimming cost V 1 base and J 4 bases, with 17 bases left between them. Germline loops: CDR1 SGHNT, CDR2 YYREEE (reference sequence). CDR3 amino acids: CASSLQRPVPGTGELFF. The DNA of the CDR3 is TGTGCCAGCAGCTTGCAGAGGCCGGTTCCGGGCACCGGGGAGCTGTTTTTT. Based on the CDR3 plus reference TRBV5-4 and TRBJ2-2, the full variable domain is ETGVTQSPTHLIKTRGQQVTLRCSSQSGHNTVSWYQQALGQGPQFIFQYYREEENGRGNFPPRFSGLQFPNYSSELNVNALELDDSALYLCASSLQRPVPGTGELFFGEGSRLTVL.

V gene TRBV27 combines with J gene TRBJ2-7; D gene uncertain. Trimming left V 3 bases short and J 5 bases short, with 11 bases between. The CDR3 sequence is 13 residues long. Germline V gene lookup returns CDR1 MNHEY and CDR2 SMNVEV (reference sequence). The CDR3 reads CASSFLDSNEQYF. The CDR3 region has the DNA TGTGCCAGCAGTTTCCTGGATAGCAACGAGCAGTACTTC.

This chain connects TRBV19 to TRBJ1-1, with D hard to call. V lost 6 bases to trimming and J lost 1 base, with 12 bases between them. The CDR3 is made up of 14 amino acids. CDR1 is LNHDA, CDR2 SQIVND, per germline (reference sequence). The CDR3 reads CASSHGLPNTEAFF. The CDR3 DNA reads as TGTGCCAGTAGCCACGGACTGCCGAACACTGAAGCTTTCTTT.

V is TRBV7-9 and J is TRBJ1-1; D is perhaps TRBD1 (6 bases). With 3 bases removed from V and 7 bases from J, the gap between germline ends came to 15 bases. This CDR3 contains 14 residues. The V gene's germline CDR1 is SEHNR and CDR2 FQNEAQ (reference sequence). This CDR3 is CASSLDSEDDEAFF. CDR3 sequence (DNA): TGTGCCAGCAGCTTGGACAGCGAAGACGATGAAGCTTTCTTT.

The chain has TRBV7-6 and TRBJ2-3; weak D call: TRBD2 (5 bases). V lost 5 bases and J lost 0, with 18 bases in between. The CDR3 is 17 amino acids. Germline CDR1 is SGHVS and CDR2 is FNYEAQ. This chain's CDR3 is CASSHRLASSSTDTQYF. The CDR3 DNA sequence: TGTGCCAGCAGCCACCGCCTAGCATCTTCTAGCACAGATACGCAGTATTTT. The full variable domain, with the rest looked up from reference TRBV7-6 and TRBJ2-3, is GAGVSQSPRYKVTKRGQDVALRCDPISGHVSLYWYRQALGQGPEFLTYFNYEAQQDKSGLPNDRFSAERPEGSISTLTIQRTEQRDSAMYRCASSHRLASSSTDTQYFGPGTRLTVL.

The chain has TRBV5-6 and TRBJ2-1, with D hard to call. V was pared by 0 bases and J by 5 bases, with 9 bases between. CDR1 is SGHDT and CDR2 is YYEEEE in the germline V gene. There are 14 residues in the CDR3. The CDR3 loop reads CASSLAQVDNEQFF. The CDR3 DNA reads TGTGCCAGCAGCTTGGCGCAGGTAGACAATGAGCAGTTCTTC.

The gene calls are TRBV18 and TRBJ1-3; perhaps TRBD1 as D (6 bases). CDR3 length: 17 residues. The germline V gene has CDR1 KGHSH and CDR2 LQKENI. V was clipped by 4 bases and J by 4 bases, with 20 bases between them. The CDR3 sequence: CASSRLPVAGVGNTIYF. CDR3 DNA: TGTGCCAGCTCACGGTTACCAGTAGCAGGGGTCGGAAACACCATATATTTT.

This rearrangement joins TRBV11-3 to TRBJ2-7, with D hard to call. Per the germline V gene, CDR1 is SGHNT and CDR2 is YENEEA. The CDR3 has 12 residues. Trimming took 7 bases from V and 5 from J, leaving 12 bases between them. The CDR3 DNA is TGTGCCAGCACCCACTCTGAAGACGAGCAGTACTTC. Its translation: CASTHSEDEQYF.

The chain uses TRBV9 and TRBJ2-7, with 10 positions matching TRBD1. Germline assignment: CDR1 SGDLS and CDR2 YYNGEE. This CDR3 is built from 13 residues. J was trimmed by 6 bases and V by 3 bases; bases with no gene match: 3. The chain's CDR3 is CASSAGTGAEQYF. DNA of the CDR3: TGTGCCAGCAGCGCCGGGACAGGGGCCGAGCAGTACTTC.

This clone was detected once. V and J are TRBV6-5 and TRBJ1-1; D unclear. The CDR3 extends over 13 amino acids. CDR1 MNHEY and CDR2 SVGAGI come from the germline V gene. V lost 7 bases, J lost 2 bases, and 11 bases lay in between. DNA for the CDR3: TGTGCCAGCAATGGCAGAACAAACACTGAAGCTTTCTTT. The encoded protein is CASNGRTNTEAFF.